This is a list of T cell receptor beta chains from one sample in a study of CD8 T cells in ankylosing spondylitis. TCRdb processed the 5' RACE reads anew with MiXCR; each CDR3 protein has one entry. The sample records some 140,000 distinct CDR3 sequences, about 7% being singletons. Input material: blood, either unsorted or a sorted T cell fraction (not recorded which). The receptors were sampled from a female donor with ankylosing spondylitis or in good health (not recorded which). The CDR3 runs from the conserved cysteine through the conserved F or W. A D gene is named only where the DNA matches it firmly. Part of the rows lack a size; the others show once, few, many or a class for expanded clones.

d_gene	v_gene	j_gene	abundance	len	CDR3nt	CDR3aa
-	TRBV3-1	TRBJ1-6	many	16	TGTGCCAGCAGCCAAGATCCCGACCCTTCTAATTCACCCCTCCACTTT	CASSQDPDPSNSPLHF
-	TRBV20-1	TRBJ2-3	many	15	TGCAGTGCTAGAGACCCTAGCAGGGGCACAGATACGCAGTATTTT	CSARDPSRGTDTQYF
TRBD1	TRBV19	TRBJ2-7	many	15	TGTGCCAGTAGGCCCGGGACAGGGAGCTCCTACGAGCAGTACTTC	CASRPGTGSSYEQYF
-	TRBV5-1	TRBJ1-1	many	15	TGCGCCAGCAGACACTCAGACAGGAGGGACACTGAAGCTTTCTTT	CASRHSDRRDTEAFF
-	TRBV4-2	TRBJ2-3	-	16	TGTGCCAGCAGCCAAGGAGGACAGAACCCCACAGATACGCAGTATTTT	CASSQGGQNPTDTQYF
TRBD1	TRBV7-9	TRBJ1-1	many	15	TGTGCCAGCAGACTCGGGACAGGGAGGGACACTGAAGCTTTCTTT	CASRLGTGRDTEAFF
TRBD2	TRBV5-1	TRBJ2-5	many	13	TGCGCCAGCAGCTTAAGCGGGGGAGAGACCCAGTACTTC	CASSLSGGETQYF
-	TRBV4-2	TRBJ2-2	many	15	TGTGCCAGCAGCCAAGATGTTGGAGCGGCCGGGGAGCTGTTTTTT	CASSQDVGAAGELFF
TRBD1	TRBV6-2/TRBV6-3	TRBJ1-2	-	12	TGTGCCAGCACCAACAGGGGCGGCGGCTACACCTTC	CASTNRGGGYTF
-	TRBV9	TRBJ1-5	many	13	TGTGCCAGCAGCGTAGGGGTCGAACAGCCCCAGCATTTT	CASSVGVEQPQHF
TRBD2	TRBV7-3	TRBJ2-1	-	13	TGTGCCAGCAGCTCCGGGAGGGAGAATGAGCAGTTCTTC	CASSSGRENEQFF
TRBD1	TRBV9	TRBJ2-5	many	15	TGTGCCAGCAGCCTTAGTGTAGGGGGCAAAGAGACCCAGTACTTC	CASSLSVGGKETQYF
-	TRBV11-2	TRBJ2-6	many	18	-	CASSFSGQGFSGANVLTF
-	TRBV20-1	TRBJ2-1	many	13	TGCAGTGCCCCCGCCAGGGTAAACAATGAGCAGTTCTTC	CSAPARVNNEQFF
-	TRBV28	TRBJ1-2	few	13	TGTGCCAGCAGTTTCCGGGGAGGGGATGGCTACACCTTC	CASSFRGGDGYTF
TRBD1	TRBV11-2	TRBJ1-2	many	16	TGTGCCAGCAGCTTATTCGGCCGGGACAGGGTCTTAGGCTACACCTTC	CASSLFGRDRVLGYTF
TRBD1	TRBV27	TRBJ2-2	many	19	TGTGCCAGCAGTTTTGGGGACAGGGCATCCCTAACTTTCACCGGGGAGCTGTTTTTT	CASSFGDRASLTFTGELFF
-	TRBV12-3/TRBV12-4	TRBJ2-1	many	15	TGTGCCAGCAGTTTAATGCTGCTAGTTTACCATGAGCAGTTCTTC	CASSLMLLVYHEQFF
TRBD1	TRBV6-1	TRBJ1-2	many	14	TGTGCCAGCAGTACCTGGACAGGGGGCCTGGGCTACACCTTC	CASSTWTGGLGYTF
TRBD1	TRBV12-3/TRBV12-4	TRBJ2-2	many	15	TGTGCCAGCAGTCCGACAGGGGCTAGCACCGGGGAGCTGTTTTTT	CASSPTGASTGELFF
TRBD1	TRBV15	TRBJ1-1	many	14	TGTGCCACCAGCAGCCTCGGACAGGGTTTTGAAGCTTTCTTT	CATSSLGQGFEAFF
-	TRBV29-1	TRBJ1-3	many	14	TGCAGCGTTGCCGAGGGGGTAGCTGGAAACACCATATATTTT	CSVAEGVAGNTIYF
-	TRBV6-2/TRBV6-3	TRBJ1-1	many	12	TGTGCCAGCAGTTACCCGAACACTGAAGCTTTCTTT	CASSYPNTEAFF
-	TRBV20-1	TRBJ1-5	many	13	TGCAGTGCTAGGTCCTCTAGCAATCAGCCCCAGCATTTT	CSARSSSNQPQHF
-	TRBV27	TRBJ2-7	-	15	TGTGCCAGCAGTTTAGCGGGTTTGGCTCTTTACGAGCAGTACTTC	CASSLAGLALYEQYF
TRBD1	TRBV12-3/TRBV12-4	TRBJ1-1	many	16	TGTGCCAGCCTGATTGGGACAGGGTATATGAACACTGAAGCTTTCTTT	CASLIGTGYMNTEAFF
-	TRBV7-2	TRBJ2-7	few	15	TGTGCCAGCAGCTCAATGACAGGAGGATCCTACGAGCAGTACTTC	CASSSMTGGSYEQYF
-	TRBV11-2	TRBJ1-6	few	16	TGTGCCAGCAGCTTGATCCGGGCTGGAACGAATTCACCCCTCCACTTT	CASSLIRAGTNSPLHF
TRBD1	TRBV5-1	TRBJ2-3	few	17	TGCGCCAGCAGCTGGGGGACAGGGGGCGGCCGCACAGATACGCAGTATTTT	CASSWGTGGGRTDTQYF
-	TRBV5-1	TRBJ1-1	many	13	TGCGCCAGCAGCACCTCGGGGAACACTGAAGCTTTCTTT	CASSTSGNTEAFF
-	TRBV7-9	TRBJ1-1	-	15	TGTGCCAGCAGCTTAGCAGGGGCCGGGAACACTGAAGCTTTCTTT	CASSLAGAGNTEAFF
-	TRBV3-1	TRBJ1-4	many	12	TGTGCCAGCAGCCAACAGGAGGAAAAACTGTTTTTT	CASSQQEEKLFF
TRBD2	TRBV5-4	TRBJ2-1	many	17	TGTGCCAGCAGGGCGACTAGCGGGGGGGCCTACTACAATGAGCAGTTCTTC	CASRATSGGAYYNEQFF
-	TRBV12-3/TRBV12-4	TRBJ1-2	many	12	TGTGCCAGCAGTTCGAGGGGGGACGGCTACACCTTC	CASSSRGDGYTF
-	TRBV7-9	TRBJ1-3	few	15	TGTGCCAGCAGCCCCGGGCGGTTCTCTGGAAACACCATATATTTT	CASSPGRFSGNTIYF
-	TRBV20-1	TRBJ1-5	many	16	TGCAGTGCTACCCACCGTCAACGGGCCAGCAATCAGCCCCAGCATTTT	CSATHRQRASNQPQHF
TRBD1	TRBV6-2/TRBV6-3	TRBJ1-6	many	18	TGTGCCAGCAGGCCGGGACAGGGGATTGAAGGTCATAATTCACCCCTCCACTTT	CASRPGQGIEGHNSPLHF
-	TRBV6-1	TRBJ2-1	few	12	TGTGCCAGCAGTGTTCCTCCTCATGAGCAGTTCTTC	CASSVPPHEQFF
TRBD1	TRBV12-3/TRBV12-4	TRBJ1-4	-	17	TGTGCCAGCAGAACGGACAGGGTGGGGGGAAGTAATGAAAAACTGTTTTTT	CASRTDRVGGSNEKLFF
-	TRBV21-1	TRBJ1-2	many	16	TGTGCCAGCAACCCGGGACAGGGGGACGTGTGGTATGGCTACACCTTC	CASNPGQGDVWYGYTF
TRBD1	TRBV5-1	TRBJ1-2	many	14	TGCGCCAGCAGCTTTGACAGGGCGAGCTATGGCTACACCTTC	CASSFDRASYGYTF
-	TRBV19	TRBJ1-6	many	14	TGTGCCAGTAGAAGTCCAGGAGGTAATTCACCCCTCCACTTT	CASRSPGGNSPLHF
TRBD2	TRBV20-1	TRBJ2-1	many	16	TGCAGTGCTAGAGATGAGACTAGCGGGGGGAGGTATGAGCAGTTCTTC	CSARDETSGGRYEQFF
TRBD1	TRBV4-1	TRBJ2-4	many	20	TGCGCCAGCAGCCAAGAGTTGGGGGGACAGGGGCAACTAGCCAAAAACATTCAGTACTTC	CASSQELGGQGQLAKNIQYF
TRBD2	TRBV6-5	TRBJ2-1	many	18	TGTGCCAGCAGTTACCGCTTAGCGGGGGCAAACTTCTACAATGAGCAGTTCTTC	CASSYRLAGANFYNEQFF
-	TRBV7-9	TRBJ2-3	-	13	TGTGCCAGCACTGGCCTAGCGTTCGATACGCAGTATTTT	CASTGLAFDTQYF
-	TRBV28	TRBJ2-5	many	12	TGTGCCAGCAGTTTACAAGCGGAGACCCAGTACTTC	CASSLQAETQYF
-	TRBV29-1	TRBJ1-1	many	15	TGCAGCGTTGAACCTGTTTTGGGGGGGCGAACTGAAGCTTTCTTT	CSVEPVLGGRTEAFF
-	TRBV2	TRBJ2-2	few	18	TGTGCCAGCATGCTATATCGGGGGACAGCCGATAACACCGGGGAGCTGTTTTTT	CASMLYRGTADNTGELFF
-	TRBV12-3/TRBV12-4	TRBJ1-2	many	13	TGTGCCAGCAGTGCCCAGGGATACTATGGCTACACCTTC	CASSAQGYYGYTF